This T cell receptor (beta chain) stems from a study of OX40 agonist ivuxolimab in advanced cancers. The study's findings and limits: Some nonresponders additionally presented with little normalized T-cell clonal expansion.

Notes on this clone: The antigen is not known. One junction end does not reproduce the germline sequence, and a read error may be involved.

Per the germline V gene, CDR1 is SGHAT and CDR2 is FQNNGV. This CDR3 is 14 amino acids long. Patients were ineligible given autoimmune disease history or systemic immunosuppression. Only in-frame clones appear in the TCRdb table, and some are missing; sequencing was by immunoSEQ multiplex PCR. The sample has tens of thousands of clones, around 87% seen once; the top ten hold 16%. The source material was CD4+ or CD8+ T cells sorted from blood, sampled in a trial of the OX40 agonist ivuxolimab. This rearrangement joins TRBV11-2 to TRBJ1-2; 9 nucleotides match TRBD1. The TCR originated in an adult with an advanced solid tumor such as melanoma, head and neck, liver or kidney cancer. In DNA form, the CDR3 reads TGCGCCAGCAGCCAGGGGACAGGGAAGGGTGGCTACACCTTC. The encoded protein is CASSQGTGKGGYTF.